This T cell receptor (beta chain) was captured by sequencing in a study of blood T cell repertoires in COVID-19. Study-level background: There were acute and convalescent COVID-19 samples, and they came from the United States, Italy and Spain.

V was clipped by 6 bases and J by 6 bases, with 15 bases between them. The CDR3 consists of 14 residues. Germline CDR1 is MNHEY and CDR2 is SVGAGI. In the original analysis: Estimation of nucleated cell counts relied on the amplification of reference gene primers. The table came from immunoSEQ multiplex PCR; TCRdb's copy has only in-frame clones and leaves some out. V and J calls and clone size come straight from that table; D and trimming were deduced from the DNA. The sample contains over 200,000 clones, approximately 87% of which appear only once. The receptor's source is a man aged 55 to 70 who had recovered from COVID-19. V usage is TRBV6-5 and J usage is TRBJ1-5; perhaps TRBD1 as D (6 bases). The sample taken for sequencing was peripheral blood. The CDR3 DNA reads as TGTGCCAGCAGGGGTACAGGGTTATTTCAGCCCCAGCATTTT. It yields the protein CASRGTGLFQPQHF.